This passage covers 25 T cell receptor beta chains from one sample sequenced in a study of blood T cell repertoires in COVID-19. The method was immunoSEQ multiplex PCR; TCRdb's version includes in-frame clones alone and lacks a portion of them. The sample lists 25,000 to 35,000 clones, 85% to 90% occurring once. Sequencing input: peripheral blood. The receptors originated from a human donor in a cohort sampled during active COVID-19.

V gene TRBV2 combines with J gene TRBJ2-7; 9 nucleotides line up with TRBD2. The germline gives CDR1 SNHLY, CDR2 FYNNEI. This CDR3 has 15 residues. Trimming at V came to 6 bases and at J to 2 bases, leaving 8 bases not matched to a gene. The CDR3 nucleotides are TGTGCCAGCAGCCTGACTAGCGGCAGAACCTACGAGCAGTACTTC. Encoded protein: CASSLTSGRTYEQYF.

The rearrangement uses TRBV9 and TRBJ2-1, with 8 nucleotides matching TRBD2. The CDR3 has 14 residues. After removal of 4 bases from V and 5 bases from J, the junction contained 5 bases not matched to a gene. Germline assignment: CDR1 SGDLS and CDR2 YYNGEE. This CDR3 is CASSPTGLDNEQFF. CDR3 bases: TGTGCCAGCAGCCCAACGGGACTAGACAATGAGCAGTTCTTC.

The J gene is TRBJ1-1, the V gene TRBV6-5, with D uncertain. Germline V gives CDR1 MNHEY, CDR2 SVGAGI. The CDR3 sequence is 14 residues long. V dropped 0 bases and J dropped 4 bases, with 9 bases sitting between them. The CDR3 bases are TGTGCCAGCAGTTACTCGAGGGTGTTCACTGAAGCTTTCTTT. Amino acids: CASSYSRVFTEAFF.

The CDR3 DNA sequence: TGTGCCAGCAGTTATAGTACCGGGGACTACGAGCAGTACTTC. Translating it yields CASSYSTGDYEQYF. This rearrangement joins TRBV6-5 to TRBJ2-7, with a weak D call TRBD2 (5 bases). The CDR3 extends over 14 amino acids. Germline loops: CDR1 MNHEY, CDR2 SVGAGI. The ends were cut back, 3 bases at V and 3 bases at J, with 12 bases in the middle.

The rearrangement links TRBV28 to TRBJ1-2; possibly TRBD1 for D (6 bases). Trimming stripped 7 bases from V and 8 bases from J, with 17 bases between. The CDR3 extends over 13 amino acids. The germline V gene has CDR1 MDHEN and CDR2 SYDVKM. CDR3 sequence: CASTDPGENGYTF. The DNA of the CDR3 is TGTGCCAGCACTGACCCAGGGGAGAACGGCTACACCTTC.

CDR3 in DNA: TGCGCCAGCAGCCAAGGAGGACAGCCTTCCTACGAGCAGTACTTC. Protein product: CASSQGGQPSYEQYF. The chain has TRBV4-1 and TRBJ2-7; possible D gene TRBD1, 6 bases. This CDR3 has 15 amino acids. The V gene lost 1 base and the J gene lost 1 base, with 11 bases spanning the gap. Germline-derived CDR1 and CDR2 are MGHRA and YSYEKL.

The chain recombines TRBV18 with TRBJ1-4; the D is unclear. This CDR3 is 14 amino acids long. Germline CDR1 and CDR2: KGHSH and LQKENI. V lost 3 bases, J lost 5 bases, and 10 bases lay in between. The CDR3 bases are TGTGCCAGCTCACCGGGAGACTTCAATGAAAAACTGTTTTTT. It specifies CASSPGDFNEKLFF.

This clone has only one observation. This sequence joins TRBV4-1 and TRBJ2-1; the D gene is possibly TRBD1 (6 bases). CDR3 length equals 12 residues. The V end lost 6 bases, the J end lost 9 bases, and 12 bases lay between the germline ends. Germline lookup yields CDR1 MGHRA and CDR2 YSYEKL. The CDR3 loop reads CASRPTGLEQFF. CDR3 nucleotide sequence: TGCGCCAGCAGACCCACAGGGCTTGAGCAGTTCTTC.

This clone has more than one count but fewer than ten. The chain uses TRBV6-1 and TRBJ2-3; the match to TRBD2 covers 12 bases. V shed 0 bases, J shed 8 bases, and the junction held 0 bases outside the gene matches. The germline CDR1 and CDR2 sequences are MNHNS and SASEGT. CDR3 size: 14 residues. CDR3 loop: CASSEATSGGTQYF. The CDR3 bases are TGTGCCAGCAGTGAAGCGACTAGCGGGGGTACGCAGTATTTT.

This clone has a handful of counts. Other nucleotide sequences from this sample produce the same CDR3. The rearrangement links TRBV27 to TRBJ2-5; no reliable D call. The V gene lost 0 bases and the J gene lost 2 bases, with 7 bases spanning the gap. The CDR3 spans 14 residues. Germline CDR1 reads MNHEY; CDR2 reads SMNVEV (reference sequence). This chain's CDR3 is CASSLSSAQETQYF. CDR3 DNA: TGTGCCAGCAGTTTATCCAGCGCACAAGAGACCCAGTACTTC.

This chain connects TRBV2 to TRBJ2-2, with D tentatively TRBD1 (5 bases). This CDR3 comprises 14 residues. Per the germline V gene, CDR1 is SNHLY and CDR2 is FYNNEI. The V end lost 6 bases, the J end lost 7 bases, and 15 bases lay between the germline ends. The chain's CDR3 is CASRGLEDGGELFF. The CDR3 nucleotides read TGTGCCAGCAGGGGGCTCGAGGATGGCGGGGAGCTGTTTTTT. Drawing the rest from reference TRBV2 and TRBJ2-2, the complete variable domain is EPEVTQTPSHQVTQMGQEVILRCVPISNHLYFYWYRQILGQKVEFLVSFYNNEISEKSEIFDDQFSVERPDGSNFTLKIRSTKLEDSAMYFCASRGLEDGGELFFGEGSRLTVL.

The chain couples TRBV5-1 to TRBJ2-5; TRBD2 is a possible D gene (5 bases). Germline CDR1 is SGHRS and CDR2 is YFSETQ. This CDR3 contains 16 residues. V lost 0 bases, J lost 4 bases, and 16 bases lay in between. Written as DNA, the CDR3 is TGCGCCAGCAGCTTGGCCCCGGGATCGGGCGCAGAGACCCAGTACTTC. Amino acid sequence: CASSLAPGSGAETQYF. Complete variable domain (other parts from reference TRBV5-1 and TRBJ2-5): KAGVTQTPRYLIKTRGQQVTLSCSPISGHRSVSWYQQTPGQGLQFLFEYFSETQRNKGNFPGRFSGRQFSNSRSEMNVSTLELGDSALYLCASSLAPGSGAETQYFGPGTRLLVL.

The CDR3 protein is CASSLDSLEAFF. The CDR3 DNA follows: TGTGCCAGCAGCTTGGACAGTCTTGAAGCTTTCTTT. V and J are TRBV5-6 and TRBJ1-1; no clear D gene. Per the germline V gene, CDR1 is SGHDT and CDR2 is YYEEEE. Trimming left V 0 bases short and J 7 bases short, with 7 bases between. CDR3 length: 12 residues. The full variable domain, rest sourced from reference TRBV5-6 and TRBJ1-1, is DAGVTQSPTHLIKTRGQQVTLRCSPKSGHDTVSWYQQALGQGPQFIFQYYEEEERQRGNFPDRFSGHQFPNYSSELNVNALLLGDSALYLCASSLDSLEAFFGQGTRLTVV.

This clone occurred once. The rearrangement uses TRBV12-5 and TRBJ1-6, with 9 bases aligning to TRBD1. This CDR3 is built from 16 residues. Losses at the gene ends were 0 bases for V and 8 bases for J; bases not matched to a gene: 5. The V gene's germline CDR1 is LGHNT and CDR2 FRNRAP. The CDR3 nucleotides read TGTGCTAGTGGTTTGGTACCTGGACAGGGGTATTCACCCCTCCACTTT. It yields the protein CASGLVPGQGYSPLHF.

V is TRBV10-2 and J is TRBJ1-1; unclear D gene. Trimming removed 8 bases at V and 7 bases at J, with 11 bases between. The CDR3 covers 11 residues. Germline values: CDR1 WSHSY, CDR2 SAAADI. As DNA, the CDR3 is TGCGCCAGCTCGCCGGGGTTTGAAGCTTTCTTT. Its translation: CASSPGFEAFF.

V is TRBV7-6 and J is TRBJ1-1; D may be TRBD1 (5 bases). The CDR3 runs to 13 residues. Looked up from germline, CDR1 is SGHVS and CDR2 is FNYEAQ. V lost 3 bases and J lost 7, with 12 bases in between. The CDR3 protein is CASSFEIQGEAFF. The CDR3, as DNA: TGTGCCAGCAGCTTTGAAATTCAGGGTGAAGCTTTCTTT. Full variable domain (rest looked up from reference TRBV7-6 and TRBJ1-1): GAGVSQSPRYKVTKRGQDVALRCDPISGHVSLYWYRQALGQGPEFLTYFNYEAQQDKSGLPNDRFSAERPEGSISTLTIQRTEQRDSAMYRCASSFEIQGEAFFGQGTRLTVV.

The rearrangement joins TRBV29-1 to TRBJ2-7; 10 nucleotides line up with TRBD2. The CDR3 consists of 15 residues. CDR1 SQVTM and CDR2 ANQGSEA come from the germline V gene. V was pared by 1 base and J by 3 bases, with 6 bases of the junction left unmatched. This chain's CDR3 is CSVEGLAGGLYEQYF. The CDR3 DNA sequence: TGCAGCGTTGAAGGATTAGCGGGAGGTCTCTACGAGCAGTACTTC.

The rearrangement uses TRBV2 and TRBJ1-3; 8 positions agree with TRBD1. CDR3 length: 14 residues. In germline, CDR1 is SNHLY, CDR2 FYNNEI. Losses at the gene ends were 6 bases for V and 2 bases for J; bases not matched to a gene: 3. The CDR3 DNA reads TGTGCCAGCAGGGACAGGGCGGCTGGAAACACCATATATTTT. Translation: CASRDRAAGNTIYF.

V usage is TRBV11-3 and J usage is TRBJ2-1, with 7 bases fitting TRBD2. V dropped 1 base and J dropped 0; count of bases not matched to a gene: 0. This CDR3 spans 15 amino acids. Germline values: CDR1 SGHNT, CDR2 YENEEA. The CDR3 sequence: CASSLGTSSYNEQFF. Written as DNA, the CDR3 is TGTGCCAGCAGCTTAGGGACTAGCTCCTACAATGAGCAGTTCTTC. Filled out from reference TRBV11-3 and TRBJ2-1, the complete variable domain reads EAGVVQSPRYKIIEKKQPVAFWCNPISGHNTLYWYLQNLGQGPELLIRYENEEAVDDSQLPKDRFSAERLKGVDSTLKIQPAELGDSAVYLCASSLGTSSYNEQFFGPGTRLTVL.

The chain is built from TRBV11-3 and TRBJ2-1; possibly TRBD2 for D (5 bases). This CDR3 has 13 amino acids. Germline CDR1 reads SGHNT; CDR2 reads YENEEA. V was clipped by 5 bases and J by 9 bases, with 14 bases between them. The CDR3 DNA follows: TGTGCCAGCAGCCCGCGGACTGAGGGTGAGCAGTTCTTC. Protein sequence: CASSPRTEGEQFF.

Notes on this clone: One end of the junction is discordant with germline, which a read error may explain. This sequence joins TRBV28 and TRBJ1-1, with D maybe TRBD1 (6 bases). The CDR3 has 14 amino acids. The V gene's germline CDR1 is MDHEN and CDR2 SYDVKM. CDR3 region: CASNLGGGPTEAFF. CDR3 nucleotide sequence: TGTGCCAGCAATTTAGGGGGGGGACCCACTGAAGCTTTCTTT.

The V call is TRBV6-6, the J call TRBJ2-3; TRBD2 aligns across 11 bases. Germline trimming cut 5 bases from V and 3 bases from J; bases unmatched to any gene: 4. The CDR3 runs 15 residues. Per germline, CDR1 MNHNY and CDR2 SVGAGI (reference sequence). CDR3 amino acids: CASSGSGGETDTQYF. The DNA for the CDR3 is TGTGCCAGCAGTGGTAGCGGGGGGGAAACAGATACGCAGTATTTT.

The chain links TRBV27 to TRBJ2-7; perhaps TRBD1 as D (5 bases). V was pared by 2 bases and J by 3 bases, with 5 bases between. The CDR3 has 12 residues. Germline V gives CDR1 MNHEY, CDR2 SMNVEV (reference sequence). The CDR3: CASSLRGYEQYF. The CDR3 DNA sequence: TGTGCCAGCAGTTTAAGGGGCTACGAGCAGTACTTC.

The genes are TRBV5-1 and TRBJ1-2, with D hard to call. Germline CDR1 is SGHRS and CDR2 is YFSETQ. Trimming left V 2 bases short and J 7 bases short, with 21 bases between. CDR3 length: 16 amino acids. The CDR3 DNA sequence: TGCGCCAGCAGCTTCGAGGACTTTGGGTTCAAATCTGGCTACACCTTC. It encodes CASSFEDFGFKSGYTF.

The chain joins TRBV7-3 to TRBJ2-5; 8 nucleotides align to TRBD1. This CDR3 region has 19 residues. Germline lookup yields CDR1 SGHTA and CDR2 FQGTGA. The V segment lost 4 bases and the J segment 0 bases; nucleotides outside the gene matches: 16. CDR3 in amino acids: CASSSQKLDRDLHQETQYF. The CDR3 DNA follows: TGTGCCAGCAGCTCCCAAAAACTGGACAGGGATCTCCACCAAGAGACCCAGTACTTC.